This TCR beta chain derives from a study of T cells in Graves' hyperthyroidism and ophthalmopathy. Overall study findings and caveats: Blood also showed most of the thyroid clonotypes that were expanded above 0.001. Progression to ophthalmopathy was predicted a median of roughly 6.5 months early. Stable hyperthyroidism and ophthalmopathy were separated using 13 V-J signatures.

Exclusion followed for patients with uncontrolled infection, other autoimmune disease, pregnancy or lactation. V was pared by 5 bases and J by 2 bases, with 3 bases of the junction left unmatched. Germline CDR1 is SQVTM and CDR2 is ANQGSEA. The CDR3 runs to 13 residues. With respect to this clonotype: What it binds is not known.

It was RNA transcripts that yielded the amplified TCR beta CDR3 regions. The primer set for the first-round RT-PCR of the TCR CDR3 was HTBI. TCRdb re-analysed the multiplex PCR reads in MiXCR, keeping a single row per CDR3 protein. Counted here are roughly 240,000 distinct CDR3 sequences, 24% occurring once; the ten biggest clones make up about 40%. This sequence joins TRBV29-1 and TRBJ2-7, with 10 bases that match TRBD1. The sequencing input was blood. The sequence was obtained from a woman aged 40 to 55 with Graves' ophthalmopathy. CDR3 in DNA: TGCAGCGTTAAGACAGGGGGCGCCTACGAGCAGTACTTC. Translated: CSVKTGGAYEQYF.